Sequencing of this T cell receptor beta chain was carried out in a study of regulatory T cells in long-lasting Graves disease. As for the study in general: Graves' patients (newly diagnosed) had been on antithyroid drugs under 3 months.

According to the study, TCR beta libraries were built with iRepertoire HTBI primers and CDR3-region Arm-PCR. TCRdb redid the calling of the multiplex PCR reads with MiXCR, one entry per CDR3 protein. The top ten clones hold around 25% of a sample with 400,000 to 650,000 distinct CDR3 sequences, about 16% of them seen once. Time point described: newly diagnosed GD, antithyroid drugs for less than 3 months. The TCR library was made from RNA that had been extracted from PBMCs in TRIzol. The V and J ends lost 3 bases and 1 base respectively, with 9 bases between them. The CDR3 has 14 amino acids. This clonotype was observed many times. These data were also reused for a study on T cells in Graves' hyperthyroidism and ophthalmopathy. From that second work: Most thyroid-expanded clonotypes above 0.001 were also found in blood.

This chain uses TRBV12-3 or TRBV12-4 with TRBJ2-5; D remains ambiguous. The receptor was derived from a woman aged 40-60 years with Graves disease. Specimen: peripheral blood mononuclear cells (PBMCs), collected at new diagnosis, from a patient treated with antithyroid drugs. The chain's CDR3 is CASSFRVGQETQYF. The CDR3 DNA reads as TGTGCCAGCAGTTTTCGGGTCGGCCAAGAGACCCAGTACTTC.